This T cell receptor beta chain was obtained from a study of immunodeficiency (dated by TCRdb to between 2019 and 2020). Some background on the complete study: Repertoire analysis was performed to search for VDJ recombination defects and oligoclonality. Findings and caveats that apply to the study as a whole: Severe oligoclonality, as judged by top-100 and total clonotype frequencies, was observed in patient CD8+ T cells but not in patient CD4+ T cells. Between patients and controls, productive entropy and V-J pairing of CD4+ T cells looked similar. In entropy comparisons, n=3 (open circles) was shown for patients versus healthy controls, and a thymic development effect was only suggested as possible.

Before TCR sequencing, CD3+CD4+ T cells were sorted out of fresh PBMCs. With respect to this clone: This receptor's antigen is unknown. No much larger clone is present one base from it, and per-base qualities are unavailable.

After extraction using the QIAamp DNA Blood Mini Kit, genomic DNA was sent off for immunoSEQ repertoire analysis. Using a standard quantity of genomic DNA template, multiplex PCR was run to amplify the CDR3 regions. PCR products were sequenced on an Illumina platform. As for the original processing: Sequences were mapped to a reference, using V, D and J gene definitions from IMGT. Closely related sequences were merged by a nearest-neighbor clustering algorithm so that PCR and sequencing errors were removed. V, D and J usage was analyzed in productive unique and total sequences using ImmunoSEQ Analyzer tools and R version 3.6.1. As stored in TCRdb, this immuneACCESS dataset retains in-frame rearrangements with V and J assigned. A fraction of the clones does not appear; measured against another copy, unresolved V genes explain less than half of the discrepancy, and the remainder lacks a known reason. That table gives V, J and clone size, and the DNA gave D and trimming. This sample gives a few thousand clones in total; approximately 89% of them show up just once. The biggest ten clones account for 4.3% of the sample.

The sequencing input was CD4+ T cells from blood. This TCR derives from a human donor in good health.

This receptor carries the CDR3 CASSLDGANTIYF. The nucleotide sequence reads as follows: TGTGCCAGCAGCTTGGACGGGGCGAACACCATATATTTT. The sequence links TRBV5-6 to TRBJ1-3; the D segment could be TRBD1, given 5 matching bases. For CDR1 and CDR2, the germline V gene lists SGHDT and YYEEEE. CDR3 length: 13 amino acids, cysteine to phenylalanine. Of the read, only the CDR3 DNA is kept; its 39 bases are in frame from base 1. The junction shows trimming of 0 bases on V and 7 bases on J, plus 8 bases between the germline ends. The CDR3 plus the reference TRBV5-6 and TRBJ1-3 genes for the other parts give the full variable domain: DAGVTQSPTHLIKTRGQQVTLRCSPKSGHDTVSWYQQALGQGPQFIFQYYEEEERQRGNFPDRFSGHQFPNYSSELNVNALLLGDSALYLCASSLDGANTIYFGEGSWLTVV.